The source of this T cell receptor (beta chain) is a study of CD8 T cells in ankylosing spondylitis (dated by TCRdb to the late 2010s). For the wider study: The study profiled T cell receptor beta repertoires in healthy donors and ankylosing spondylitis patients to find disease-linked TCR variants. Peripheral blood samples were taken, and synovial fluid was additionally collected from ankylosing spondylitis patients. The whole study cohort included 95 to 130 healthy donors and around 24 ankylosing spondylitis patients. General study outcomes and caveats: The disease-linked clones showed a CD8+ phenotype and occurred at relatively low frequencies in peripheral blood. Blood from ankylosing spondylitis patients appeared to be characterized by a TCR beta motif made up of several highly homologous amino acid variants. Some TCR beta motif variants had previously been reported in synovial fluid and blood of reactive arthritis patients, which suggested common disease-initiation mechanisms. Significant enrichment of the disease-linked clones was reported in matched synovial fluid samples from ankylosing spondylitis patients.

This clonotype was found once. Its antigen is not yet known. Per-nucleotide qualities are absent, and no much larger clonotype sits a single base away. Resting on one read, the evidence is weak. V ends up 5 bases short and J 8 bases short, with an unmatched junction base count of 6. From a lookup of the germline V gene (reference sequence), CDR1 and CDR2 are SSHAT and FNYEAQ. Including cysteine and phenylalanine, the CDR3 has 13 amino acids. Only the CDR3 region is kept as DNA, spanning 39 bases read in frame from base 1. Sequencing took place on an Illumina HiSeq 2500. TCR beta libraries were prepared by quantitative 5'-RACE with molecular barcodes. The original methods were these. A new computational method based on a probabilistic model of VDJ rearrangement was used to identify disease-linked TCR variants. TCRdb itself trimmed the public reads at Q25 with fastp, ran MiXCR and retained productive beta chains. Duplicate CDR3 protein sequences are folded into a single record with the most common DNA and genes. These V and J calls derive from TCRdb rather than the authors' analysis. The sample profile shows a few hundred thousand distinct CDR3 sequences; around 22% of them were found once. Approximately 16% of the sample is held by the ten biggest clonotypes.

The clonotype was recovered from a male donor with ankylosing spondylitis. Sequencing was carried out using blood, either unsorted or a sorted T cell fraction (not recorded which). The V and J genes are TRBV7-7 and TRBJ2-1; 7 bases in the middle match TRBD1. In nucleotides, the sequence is TGTGCCAGCAGCCTTGACAGGGATCATGAGCAGTTCTTC. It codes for CASSLDRDHEQFF.